These 17 T cell receptor beta chains share one sample of origin, sequenced in a study of CD8 T cells in ankylosing spondylitis. Broader study findings: The study identified a TCR beta motif of under 10 highly homologous variants that appeared characteristic of ankylosing spondylitis blood.

TCRdb re-called the 5' RACE reads through MiXCR, storing one row per CDR3 protein. Of 650,000 to 800,000 distinct CDR3 sequences listed, under 20% are singletons. Their antigen targets remain unknown. The sequencing input was blood, either unsorted or a sorted T cell fraction (not recorded which). These receptors all come from a male donor with ankylosing spondylitis.

The rearrangement joins TRBV6-2 or TRBV6-3 to TRBJ2-6, with D perhaps matching TRBD1 (5 bases). Trimming took 1 base from V and 2 from J, leaving 6 bases between them. Germline CDR1 and CDR2: MNHEY and SVGEGT. The CDR3 has 15 amino acids. The CDR3 here is CASSYLGPGANVLTF. CDR3 nucleotides: TGTGCCAGCAGTTACTTGGGGCCTGGGGCCAACGTCCTGACTTTC.

This clonotype was counted only a few times. The gene calls are TRBV11-2 and TRBJ2-3, with D maybe TRBD1 (5 bases). The CDR3 length is 15 residues. The V gene's germline CDR1 is SGHAT and CDR2 FQNNGV. Deletions cut 10 bases from V and 6 bases from J, with 23 bases between. CDR3 nucleotides: TGTGCCATCACCCCAGAAGGGGCCTCGGCGGATACGCAGTATTTT. This gives the protein CAITPEGASADTQYF.

This clonotype was seen at least ten times. At one end the junction does not follow the germline gene, possibly because of a read error. The CDR3 protein is CASSLGDRLNTEAFF. The CDR3 DNA follows: TGTGCCAGCAGCCTGGGGGACAGACTGAACACTGAAGCTTTCTTT. The chain has TRBV5-1 and TRBJ1-1; 7 bases line up with TRBD1. This CDR3 spans 15 amino acids. The V gene's germline CDR1 is SGHRS and CDR2 YFSETQ.

This clonotype has just a few counts. CDR3 sequence (DNA): TGCGCCAGCAGCCAAATATGGTTCGCCTCAACTAATGAAAAACTGTTTTTT. Protein sequence: CASSQIWFASTNEKLFF. This chain uses TRBV4-1 with TRBJ1-4, with D unclear. Germline values: CDR1 MGHRA, CDR2 YSYEKL. CDR3 size: 17 residues. Trimming removed 2 bases from V and 0 bases from J, with 13 bases in between.

This clonotype was counted between two and nine times. This chain connects TRBV20-1 to TRBJ1-2; 10 positions match TRBD1. V shed 3 bases and J 8 bases; nucleotides not matched to a gene: 9. Germline CDR1 reads DFQATT; CDR2 reads SNEGSKA (reference sequence). CDR3 length: 14 residues. The CDR3 DNA reads TGCAGTGCTAGTAGCGGGACAGGGGTGGTGGGCTACACCTTC. As protein: CSASSGTGVVGYTF.

This clonotype has only a few counts. CDR3: CASSLAPGSSYEQYF. In DNA, the CDR3 is TGTGCCAGCAGCTTGGCCCCAGGGAGCTCCTACGAGCAGTACTTC. The chain uses TRBV5-5 and TRBJ2-7; either TRBD1 or TRBD2 may supply D (5 bases each). From germline, CDR1 is SGHKS and CDR2 YYEKEE (reference sequence). The ends were cut back, 0 bases at V and 0 bases at J, with 10 bases in the middle. CDR3 length: 15 residues. The complete variable domain, with remaining parts taken from reference TRBV5-5 and TRBJ2-7, reads DAGVTQSPTHLIKTRGQQVTLRCSPISGHKSVSWYQQVLGQGPQFIFQYYEKEERGRGNFPDRFSARQFPNYSSELNVNALLLGDSALYLCASSLAPGSSYEQYFGPGTRLTVT.

This clonotype was observed a few times. The chain uses TRBV3-1 and TRBJ1-1; D unclear. The V end lost 8 bases, the J end lost 2 bases, and 9 bases lay between the germline ends. CDR1 is LGHDT and CDR2 is YNNKEL in the germline V gene (reference sequence). This CDR3 is built from 12 residues. This CDR3 reads CASGRTNTEAFF. The CDR3 DNA sequence: TGTGCCAGCGGTCGGACTAACACTGAAGCTTTCTTT.

This clonotype was seen more than once but under ten times. This chain connects TRBV6-2 or TRBV6-3 to TRBJ2-1; 8 positions match TRBD2. Germline V gene lookup returns CDR1 MNHEY and CDR2 SVGEGT. This CDR3 is built from 14 residues. Trimming removed 4 bases from V and 5 bases from J; junction bases left unmatched: 4. Here the CDR3 reads CASSWRGVNNEQFF. CDR3 in DNA: TGTGCCAGCAGTTGGCGGGGGGTAAACAATGAGCAGTTCTTC.

This chain links TRBV9 with TRBJ2-7; 8 positions agree with TRBD1. V dropped 0 bases and J dropped 5; count of bases not matched to a gene: 7. The CDR3 has 15 residues. CDR1 SGDLS and CDR2 YYNGEE come from the germline V gene. Here the CDR3 DNA reads TGTGCCAGCAGCGTAGGAGGACAGGGAAGGGACGAGCAGTACTTC. Protein sequence: CASSVGGQGRDEQYF.

This chain uses TRBV7-6 with TRBJ2-1; the D call may be TRBD1 or TRBD2 (5 bases each). Per the germline V gene, CDR1 is SGHVS and CDR2 is FNYEAQ. The length of the CDR3 is 17 residues. Trimming shortened V by 3 bases and J by 12 bases, and 27 bases separated the two germline ends. The CDR3, as DNA: TGTGCCAGCAGCTTGTCCCGTGGGGACCGAGGTGCGATTGGGCAGTTCTTC. Translated: CASSLSRGDRGAIGQFF.

In this sample, this clonotype turned up many times. The chain recombines TRBV27 with TRBJ1-4; D may be TRBD1 (5 bases). V was trimmed by 5 bases and J by 8 bases, leaving 12 bases between them. Germline V CDR1 and CDR2: MNHEY, SMNVEV (reference sequence). The CDR3 covers 13 residues. The CDR3 loop reads CASSRGANEKLFF. CDR3 sequence (DNA): TGTGCCAGCAGTCGAGGGGCGAACGAAAAACTGTTTTTT.

The chain uses TRBV4-3 and TRBJ2-5; 7 nucleotides agree with TRBD2. The CDR3 covers 15 residues. Germline loops: CDR1 LGHNA, CDR2 YSLEER. Trimming at V came to 0 bases and at J to 0 bases, leaving 1 base not matched to a gene. The CDR3 bases are TGCGCCAGCAGCCAAGATGCGGGAGACCAAGAGACCCAGTACTTC. It specifies CASSQDAGDQETQYF.

This clonotype was seen a handful of times. The chain carries TRBV6-1 and TRBJ2-2; D call uncertain. This CDR3 has 13 residues. Per the germline V gene, CDR1 is MNHNS and CDR2 is SASEGT. V gave up 8 bases and J gave up 1 base, with 8 bases separating them. The CDR3 is CASRRVNTGELFF. The CDR3 DNA follows: TGTGCCAGCCGTAGGGTGAACACCGGGGAGCTGTTTTTT.

The V call is TRBV7-9, the J call TRBJ2-5; D is unclear. The germline V gene has CDR1 SEHNR and CDR2 FQNEAQ (reference sequence). There are 14 residues in the CDR3. V was clipped by 5 bases and J by 3 bases, with 13 bases between them. CDR3 sequence (DNA): TGTGCCAGCAGCGACCAAGGGTGGGAAGAGACCCAGTACTTC. Amino acid sequence: CASSDQGWEETQYF.

This clonotype appeared a few times. The rearrangement uses TRBV29-1 and TRBJ1-2, with no clear D. Germline V gives CDR1 SQVTM, CDR2 ANQGSEA. The V gene lost 4 bases and the J gene lost 4 bases, with 10 bases spanning the gap. CDR3 length: 12 amino acids. The CDR3 DNA reads TGCAGCGTTGGAACAAATTCCTATGGCTACACCTTC. It is translated as CSVGTNSYGYTF.

V usage is TRBV7-6 and J usage is TRBJ1-2; 10 positions match TRBD1. Germline V gives CDR1 SGHVS, CDR2 FNYEAQ. CDR3 size: 14 residues. With V trimmed by 6 bases and J by 3 bases, 4 bases remained unmatched. CDR3 sequence (DNA): TGTGCCAGCAGGCCCGGGACAGGGGACTATGGCTACACCTTC. It specifies CASRPGTGDYGYTF.

This clonotype was counted a few times. The chain has TRBV25-1 and TRBJ1-5; no definite D call. The V end was cut by 8 bases, the J end by 0 bases, with 8 bases between. Germline V gene lookup returns CDR1 MGHDK and CDR2 SYGVNS. This CDR3 contains 13 residues. The CDR3 nucleotides read TGTGCCAGCGCCGTGGGTAGCAATCAGCCCCAGCATTTT. Its translation: CASAVGSNQPQHF.